Below, one T cell receptor (beta chain) is given with its context. These data come from a study of blood T cell repertoires in COVID-19. About the research overall: Italy, Spain and the United States were the sources of the convalescent and acute COVID-19 samples. The cDNA or gDNA used as material had been derived from T cells, B-cell-depleted T cells, or PBMCs.

V gave up 2 bases and J gave up 4 bases; unmatched junction bases: 3. CDR1 SGHDT and CDR2 YYEEEE come from the germline V gene. The CDR3 has 16 residues. Source study methods: How many nucleated cells were present was estimated from reference gene primer amplification. The data were produced by immunoSEQ multiplex PCR, yet TCRdb's version contains in-frame clones alone and is incomplete. V, J and clone size derive from that table, while D and trimming were established from the DNA sequence. The sample carries around 270,000 clones, around 89% recorded once. This clonotype was obtained from a man aged 40-50 years with acute or convalescent COVID-19. This chain connects TRBV5-6 to TRBJ2-1; TRBD2 matches 13 bases. The sequencing input was peripheral blood. CDR3 sequence (DNA): TGTGCCAGCAGCTTCCTGACTAGCGGGGGGTACAATGAGCAGTTCTTC. It encodes CASSFLTSGGYNEQFF.